One sample yielded the 30 T cell receptor beta chains listed below, sequenced in a study of human T cells and chemical hapten exposure. Time point specified: patch test 3, about 24 weeks after DPC sensitization. Treatment reported: therapeutic diphenylcyclopropenone sensitization with weekly scalp DPC. TCRdb fed the RACE reads into MiXCR, producing one record per CDR3 protein. Altogether some 180,000 distinct CDR3 sequences are present, under 25% being singletons, with the ten largest covering 2% to 3%. The sample was whole blood, taken in connection with sensitization to the hapten diphenylcyclopropenone (DPC). The receptors originated from a woman aged 40-49 years with alopecia areata. Some clones in this sample may be carry-over from other donors' samples.

The J gene is TRBJ1-1, the V gene TRBV7-6; no clear D gene. Trimming removed 5 bases at V and 7 bases at J, with 17 bases between. Germline V CDR1 and CDR2: SGHVS, FNYEAQ. The CDR3 has 14 amino acids. CDR3 amino acids: CASSLGPSWSEAFF. The CDR3 DNA reads TGTGCCAGCAGCCTTGGACCGTCATGGAGTGAAGCTTTCTTT.

This clonotype was observed at least ten times. This chain uses TRBV29-1 with TRBJ1-1; D remains unclear. Germline V gives CDR1 SQVTM, CDR2 ANQGSEA. The V and J ends lost 3 bases and 1 base respectively, with 9 bases between them. The CDR3 has 13 residues. This CDR3 reads CSVDGRRNTEAFF. CDR3 DNA sequence: TGCAGCGTTGATGGCAGGAGGAACACTGAAGCTTTCTTT.

This clonotype has at least ten counts. The gene calls are TRBV20-1 and TRBJ2-5; no clear D. CDR3 length: 12 amino acids. Deletions cut 0 bases from V and 7 bases from J, with 9 bases between. Germline V gene data show CDR1 as DFQATT and CDR2 as SNEGSKA (reference sequence). Written as DNA, the CDR3 is TGCAGTGCTAGAGAAAAAATACGGACCCAGTACTTC. Residues: CSAREKIRTQYF.

This clonotype came up many times. One end of the junction fails to match germline, which may point to a read error. This chain links TRBV4-3 with TRBJ2-1; D call uncertain. This CDR3 is built from 11 residues. In germline, CDR1 is LGHNA, CDR2 YSLEER. In nucleotides, the CDR3 is TGTGCCAGCAGCCAGTACAATGAGCAGTTCTTC. Protein sequence: CASSQYNEQFF.

The rearrangement joins TRBV28 to TRBJ2-6, with D perhaps matching TRBD1 (5 bases). The ends were cut back, 6 bases at V and 0 bases at J, with 15 bases in the middle. This CDR3 has 17 residues. CDR1 is MDHEN and CDR2 is SYDVKM in the germline V gene. The CDR3 loop is CASSSSWTSSGANVLTF. DNA of the CDR3: TGTGCCAGCAGCTCATCCTGGACATCCTCTGGGGCCAACGTCCTGACTTTC.

This clonotype was observed a handful of times. This chain's CDR3 is CASSLSQAAGSPLHF. The CDR3 nucleotides read TGTGCCAGCAGCTTATCCCAGGCAGCGGGATCACCCCTCCACTTT. This chain uses TRBV7-3 with TRBJ1-6; D ambiguous. The CDR3 has 15 amino acids. CDR1 and CDR2 (germline): SGHTA, FQGTGA. V lost 2 bases and J lost 10, with 15 bases in between. Full variable domain (remainder filled in from reference TRBV7-3 and TRBJ1-6): GAGVSQTPSNKVTEKGKYVELRCDPISGHTALYWYRQSLGQGPEFLIYFQGTGAADDSGLPNDRFFAVRPEGSVSTLKIQRTERGDSAVYLCASSLSQAAGSPLHFGNGTRLTVT.

The chain couples TRBV18 to TRBJ2-3; D is possibly TRBD2 (6 bases). Germline V gene lookup returns CDR1 KGHSH and CDR2 LQKENI. This CDR3 comprises 16 residues. V was trimmed by 3 bases and J by 4 bases, leaving 17 bases between them. This CDR3 reads CASSPFGRESADTQYF. DNA for the CDR3: TGTGCCAGCTCACCTTTTGGACGGGAGTCCGCAGATACGCAGTATTTT.

The chain employs TRBV12-3 or TRBV12-4 and TRBJ1-4; D not resolved. V was clipped by 3 bases and J by 2 bases, with 7 bases between them. The CDR3 is 14 residues long. CDR3 loop: CASSFEVTNEKLFF. In DNA, the CDR3 is TGTGCCAGCAGTTTCGAGGTGACTAATGAAAAACTGTTTTTT.

V gene TRBV24-1 combines with J gene TRBJ2-7, with D tentatively TRBD1 (5 bases). This CDR3 has 15 amino acids. Trimming removed 3 bases at V and 5 bases at J, with 16 bases between. Germline V gives CDR1 KGHDR, CDR2 SFDVKD. CDR3 sequence: CATSDRQRPQDEQYF. The CDR3 coding sequence is TGTGCCACCAGTGATCGACAGCGCCCTCAGGACGAGCAGTACTTC.

The CDR3 region has the DNA TGTGCCAGCAGAGTGACTTCGGAAGAGACCCAGTACTTC. Protein product: CASRVTSEETQYF. The rearrangement uses TRBV12-3 or TRBV12-4 and TRBJ2-5; D gene uncertain. CDR3 length equals 13 residues. Trimming left V 6 bases short and J 3 bases short, with 11 bases between.

This clonotype was seen a handful of times. The V call is TRBV11-2, the J call TRBJ2-3; D gene ambiguous. The CDR3 sequence is 14 residues long. V lost 0 bases and J 8 bases, leaving 12 bases between the germline ends. Germline V lookup: CDR1 SGHAT, CDR2 FQNNGV. CDR3 region: CASSLDRRFGTQYF. The DNA of the CDR3 is TGTGCCAGCAGCTTAGATCGACGTTTTGGTACGCAGTATTTT.

The chain links TRBV29-1 to TRBJ2-1; TRBD1 aligns across 7 bases. The CDR3 extends over 13 amino acids. The V and J ends lost 7 bases and 0 bases, in that order; junction bases with no gene match: 3. CDR1 is SQVTM, CDR2 ANQGSEA, per germline. The CDR3 sequence: CSAQGSSYNEQFF. Written as DNA, the CDR3 is TGCAGCGCACAGGGGAGCTCCTACAATGAGCAGTTCTTC.

This clonotype has ten or more counts. The chain employs TRBV6-5 and TRBJ1-6, with 8 nucleotides matching TRBD1. CDR1 and CDR2 (germline): MNHEY, SVGAGI. V shed 4 bases, J shed 10 bases, and the junction held 12 bases outside the gene matches. CDR3 length: 16 amino acids. The DNA for the CDR3 is TGTGCCAGCAGTTTCAGCCTGGACAGGGAGGGCTCACCCCTCCACTTT. Residues: CASSFSLDREGSPLHF.

This clonotype was seen more than once but under ten times. The V and J genes are TRBV10-3 and TRBJ1-2; no firm D call. Germline CDR1 and CDR2: ENHRY and SYGVKD. This CDR3 has 12 residues. V lost 3 bases to trimming and J lost 9 bases, with 11 bases between them. The CDR3 protein is CAISDTAWRYTF. The CDR3 DNA sequence: TGTGCCATCAGTGATACCGCGTGGCGCTACACCTTC.

The chain uses TRBV4-3 and TRBJ2-7, with D possibly TRBD1 on 5 matching bases. Trimming took 1 base from V and 2 from J, leaving 12 bases between them. CDR3 length: 15 amino acids. CDR1 and CDR2 from the germline V gene are LGHNA and YSLEER. This chain's CDR3 is CASSQVSGNTYEQYF. The CDR3 bases are TGCGCCAGCAGCCAAGTCTCAGGGAACACCTACGAGCAGTACTTC.

J is TRBJ1-5 and V is TRBV6-2 or TRBV6-3, with a weak D call TRBD1 (5 bases). Germline V gene sequence: CDR1 MNHEY, CDR2 SVGEGT. Deletions cut 2 bases from V and 4 bases from J, with 9 bases between. The CDR3 consists of 14 residues. CDR3 nucleotides: TGTGCCAGCAGTTACGACAGTTTAAATCAGCCCCAGCATTTT. Encoded protein: CASSYDSLNQPQHF.

The chain combines TRBV7-2 with TRBJ2-5; D is possibly TRBD2 (5 bases). The CDR3 covers 13 residues. V lost 5 bases to trimming and J lost 5 bases, with 12 bases between them. Germline lookup yields CDR1 SGHTA and CDR2 FQGNSA. This chain's CDR3 is CASSGSYSETQYF. The CDR3 DNA is TGTGCCAGCAGCGGGAGTTACAGTGAGACCCAGTACTTC. The full variable domain, in which reference TRBV7-2 and TRBJ2-5 provide the parts outside the CDR3, is GAGVSQSPSNKVTEKGKDVELRCDPISGHTALYWYRQSLGQGLEFLIYFQGNSAPDKSGLPSDRFSAERTGGSVSTLTIQRTQQEDSAVYLCASSGSYSETQYFGPGTRLLVL.

Here the CDR3 reads CASSFRLEYGYTF. As DNA, the CDR3 is TGTGCCAGCAGCTTTCGGCTGGAGTATGGCTACACCTTC. The V and J genes are TRBV7-2 and TRBJ1-2, with no clear D. The germline CDR1 and CDR2 sequences are SGHTA and FQGNSA. The CDR3 contains 13 residues. Between the trimmed V and J ends, which lost 3 bases and 5 bases, there was a span of 10 bases. Full variable domain (missing parts from reference TRBV7-2 and TRBJ1-2): GAGVSQSPSNKVTEKGKDVELRCDPISGHTALYWYRQSLGQGLEFLIYFQGNSAPDKSGLPSDRFSAERTGGSVSTLTIQRTQQEDSAVYLCASSFRLEYGYTFGSGTRLTVV.

The chain recombines TRBV7-2 with TRBJ2-1, with D perhaps matching TRBD2 (7 bases). There are 14 residues in the CDR3. The germline V gene has CDR1 SGHTA and CDR2 FQGNSA. CDR3 nucleotides: TGTGCGGGGGGGGGCCGGGGTTCCTACAATGAGCAGTTCTTC. Its protein product is CAGGGRGSYNEQFF.

This rearrangement joins TRBV28 to TRBJ1-5, with D hard to call. V was trimmed by 5 bases and J by 12 bases, leaving 17 bases between them. CDR3 size: 13 residues. Germline CDR1 MDHEN, CDR2 SYDVKM. The CDR3 nucleotides read TGTGCCAGCAGTACCTCGCCCGGAGGAAGCCAGCATTTT. This translates into CASSTSPGGSQHF.

V gene TRBV20-1 combines with J gene TRBJ1-5, with 8 bases lining up with TRBD1. The CDR3 is 13 residues long. Trimming removed 5 bases from V and 5 bases from J; junction bases left unmatched: 5. Germline-derived CDR1 and CDR2 are DFQATT and SNEGSKA (reference sequence). CDR3 sequence (DNA): TGCAGTGCTGTGGACAGGGTTGATCAGCCCCAGCATTTT. As protein: CSAVDRVDQPQHF.

The J gene is TRBJ1-1, the V gene TRBV6-5, with a possible D match to TRBD1 (5 bases). CDR3 length: 14 amino acids. V lost 6 bases to trimming and J lost 5 bases, with 16 bases between them. Germline CDR1 reads MNHEY; CDR2 reads SVGAGI. CDR3 in amino acids: CASSYRGGGTEAFF. The CDR3 DNA sequence: TGTGCCAGCAGCTATCGGGGGGGGGGGACTGAAGCTTTCTTT.

The CDR3: CASSPLGDRVQPQHF. The DNA for the CDR3 is TGTGCCAGCAGCCCCTTAGGGGACAGGGTTCAGCCCCAGCATTTT. The V gene is TRBV7-9, the J gene TRBJ1-5; TRBD1 matches 9 bases. Germline trimming cut 5 bases from V and 6 bases from J; bases unmatched to any gene: 8. Germline-derived CDR1 and CDR2 are SEHNR and FQNEAQ (reference sequence). This CDR3 spans 15 amino acids.

This clonotype was counted ten times or more. The genes are TRBV20-1 and TRBJ2-1, with 8 bases fitting TRBD2. Germline CDR1 is DFQATT and CDR2 is SNEGSKA (reference sequence). V shed 6 bases, J shed 1 base, and the junction held 8 bases outside the gene matches. The CDR3 loop spans 15 amino acids. CDR3 nucleotides: TGCAGTGCCTCACAGAGCGGGAGATCCTACAATGAGCAGTTCTTC. It yields the protein CSASQSGRSYNEQFF.

The CDR3, as DNA: TGTGCCAGCAGTTACTCGCGGCTAGCTATGGAGACCCAGTACTTC. Protein sequence: CASSYSRLAMETQYF. J is TRBJ2-5 and V is TRBV6-5, with D perhaps matching TRBD2 (5 bases). V was trimmed by 0 bases and J by 5 bases, leaving 13 bases between them. The CDR3 has 15 amino acids. Germline V gene data show CDR1 as MNHEY and CDR2 as SVGAGI.

This clonotype has only a few counts. The rearrangement links TRBV25-1 to TRBJ2-5; 12 positions match TRBD2. This CDR3 has 19 residues. The trim removed 6 bases at V and 0 bases at J, leaving 14 bases unmatched. CDR1 and CDR2 from the germline V gene are MGHDK and SYGVNS. CDR3 in DNA: TGTGCCAGCAGCTCTCCGGGACTAGCGGGTGGCGGGGACCAAGAGACCCAGTACTTC. Its translation: CASSSPGLAGGGDQETQYF.

The gene calls are TRBV6-2 or TRBV6-3 and TRBJ1-1; D unresolved. CDR3 length: 14 residues. Trimming shortened V by 6 bases and J by 0 bases, and 11 bases separated the two germline ends. Per germline, CDR1 MNHEY and CDR2 SVGEGT. The CDR3 spells CASRRQPMNTEAFF. The CDR3 region has the DNA TGTGCCAGCAGGCGTCAGCCCATGAACACTGAAGCTTTCTTT.

The V gene is TRBV2, the J gene TRBJ2-7, with a tentative D call TRBD1 (5 bases). Germline CDR1 is SNHLY and CDR2 is FYNNEI. CDR3 length equals 14 residues. Trimming removed 7 bases from V and 0 bases from J, with 13 bases in between. The CDR3 DNA follows: TGTGCCAGCATCAGGACACCGAGCTCCTACGAGCAGTACTTC. Protein product: CASIRTPSSYEQYF.

This clonotype appeared a few times. This chain links TRBV5-4 with TRBJ2-7; D possibly corresponds to TRBD2 (6 bases). CDR3 size: 13 residues. Trimming cost V 4 bases and J 4 bases, with 12 bases left between them. Germline V gene data show CDR1 as SGHNT and CDR2 as YYREEE (reference sequence). The CDR3 DNA follows: TGTGCCAGCAGCCCCGGAGGGCAGTACGAGCAGTACTTC. Translating it yields CASSPGGQYEQYF.

The table lists this clonotype with a few counts. V is TRBV5-1 and J is TRBJ2-7; D perhaps matches TRBD1 (6 bases). This CDR3 has 14 amino acids. The V and J ends lost 0 bases and 7 bases respectively, with 14 bases between them. The germline CDR1 and CDR2 sequences are SGHRS and YFSETQ. For the CDR3, the DNA is TGCGCCAGCAGCTTGGAGGGCAGGGGCGGTGAGCAGTACTTC. This translates into CASSLEGRGGEQYF.